This T cell receptor beta chain was identified during a study of blood T cell repertoires in COVID-19. Study-level background: From the United States, Italy and Spain came samples of acute and convalescent COVID-19. Nucleic acid was either cDNA or gDNA, and it came from T cells, B-cell-depleted T cells, or PBMCs.

The V gene's germline CDR1 is SGHAT and CDR2 FQNNGV. Trimming pared 5 bases from V and 4 bases from J, leaving 9 bases between. This CDR3 spans 13 amino acids. Generated by immunoSEQ multiplex PCR, the TCRdb table keeps only in-frame clones and is missing some. The sample has around 300,000 clones, roughly 90% seen once. The sequence came from a woman in her 30s with active or convalescent COVID-19. The chain recombines TRBV11-2 with TRBJ1-5; D ambiguous. Sequenced material: peripheral blood. The CDR3 here is CASSRTVNQPQHF. In DNA form, the CDR3 reads TGTGCCAGCAGCCGGACTGTAAATCAGCCCCAGCATTTT.